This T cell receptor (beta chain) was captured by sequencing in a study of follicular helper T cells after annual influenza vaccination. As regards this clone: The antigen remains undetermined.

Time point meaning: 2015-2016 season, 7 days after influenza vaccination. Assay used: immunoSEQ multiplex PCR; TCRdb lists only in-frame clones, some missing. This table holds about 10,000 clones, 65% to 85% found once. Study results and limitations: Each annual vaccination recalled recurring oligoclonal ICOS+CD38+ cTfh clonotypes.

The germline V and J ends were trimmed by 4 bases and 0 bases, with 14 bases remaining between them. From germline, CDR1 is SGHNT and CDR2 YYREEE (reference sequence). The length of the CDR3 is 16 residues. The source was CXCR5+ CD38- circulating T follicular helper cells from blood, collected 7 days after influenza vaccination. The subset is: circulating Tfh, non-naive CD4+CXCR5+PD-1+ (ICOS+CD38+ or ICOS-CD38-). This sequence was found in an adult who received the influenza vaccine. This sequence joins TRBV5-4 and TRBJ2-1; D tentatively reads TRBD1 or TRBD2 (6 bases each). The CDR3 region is CASSIGGGNSYNEQFF. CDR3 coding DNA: TGTGCCAGCAGCATCGGAGGGGGGAACTCCTACAATGAGCAGTTCTTC.